The 10 T cell receptor beta chains below all came from one sample that was sequenced in a study of cytotoxic CD8 clonotypes in ibrutinib-treated CLL. TCRdb keeps only in-frame clones here, not all; method: immunoSEQ multiplex PCR. This sample has tens of thousands of clones; roughly 75% occur once, and the top ten carry roughly 7.6%. This material consisted of PBMCs, taken before ibrutinib treatment. The source of these receptors is a human donor with chronic lymphocytic leukemia.

V gene TRBV11-2 combines with J gene TRBJ2-7; D is ambiguous. Trimming took 0 bases from V and 7 from J, leaving 10 bases between them. Germline CDR1 and CDR2: SGHAT and FQNNGV. The CDR3 consists of 13 residues. In nucleotides, the CDR3 is TGTGCCAGCAGCTTAGAATCTATGTGGGAGCAGTACTTC. This translates into CASSLESMWEQYF.

The chain carries TRBV5-1 and TRBJ1-2; the D is unclear. Trimming took off 4 bases at V and 7 bases at J, with 17 bases between the two ends. The CDR3 is 14 residues long. Germline assignment: CDR1 SGHRS and CDR2 YFSETQ. Here the CDR3 reads CASSVSGFSSGYTF. DNA for the CDR3: TGCGCCAGCAGCGTGAGCGGGTTTTCTAGTGGCTACACCTTC.

The chain employs TRBV30 and TRBJ1-6; D is unresolved. Trimming took 3 bases from V and 0 from J, leaving 15 bases between them. CDR3 size: 17 residues. CDR1 and CDR2 (germline): GTSNPN, SVGIG (reference sequence). The CDR3 nucleotides read TGTGCCTGGAGAAAACTCGACGGTAGCTCCTATAATTCACCCCTCCACTTT. Amino acid sequence: CAWRKLDGSSYNSPLHF.

V gene TRBV18 combines with J gene TRBJ2-5, with D hard to call. CDR3 length: 15 residues. CDR1 is KGHSH and CDR2 is LQKENI in the germline V gene. The ends were cut back, 1 base at V and 4 bases at J, with 13 bases in the middle. CDR3 protein: CASSPQASSGETQYF. The CDR3 bases are TGTGCCAGCTCACCACAAGCGTCCAGTGGAGAGACCCAGTACTTC.

V is TRBV29-1 and J is TRBJ1-5; TRBD1 matches at 8 bases. This CDR3 spans 13 amino acids. Germline CDR1 and CDR2: SQVTM and ANQGSEA. With V trimmed by 5 bases and J by 2 bases, 2 bases remained unmatched. The CDR3 region is CSVLTGGNQPQHF. The CDR3, as DNA: TGCAGCGTTCTGACAGGGGGCAATCAGCCCCAGCATTTT.

The chain has TRBV15 and TRBJ1-5; D ambiguous. Trimming took 5 bases from V and 2 from J, leaving 16 bases between them. The CDR3 consists of 16 residues. Germline V lookup: CDR1 LNHNV, CDR2 YYDKDF (reference sequence). CDR3 DNA sequence: TGTGCCACCAGCTCGCGTCTACTCATGGGCAATCAGCCCCAGCATTTT. Protein sequence: CATSSRLLMGNQPQHF.

This clone turned up a few times. V is TRBV10-1 and J is TRBJ1-1; D may be TRBD1 (5 bases). The CDR3 spans 16 residues. V was cut by 2 bases and J by 1 base, with 14 bases left in between. Germline values: CDR1 WNHNN, CDR2 SYGVQD (reference sequence). DNA for the CDR3: TGCGCCAGCAGTGAGACTCCGGGACCCAAGAACACTGAAGCTTTCTTT. It is translated as CASSETPGPKNTEAFF.

This chain links TRBV9 with TRBJ1-2; no clear D gene. Germline V CDR1 and CDR2: SGDLS, YYNGEE. The CDR3 is made up of 14 amino acids. Trimming took 0 bases from V and 1 from J, leaving 7 bases between them. CDR3 region: CASSVGGLNYGYTF. DNA of the CDR3: TGTGCCAGCAGCGTAGGGGGTCTTAACTATGGCTACACCTTC.

The V call is TRBV5-1, the J call TRBJ2-1; 9 bases agree with TRBD1. V lost 2 bases to trimming and J lost 9 bases; unmatched junction nucleotides: 12. Per the germline V gene, CDR1 is SGHRS and CDR2 is YFSETQ. The CDR3 sequence is 16 residues long. As DNA, the CDR3 is TGCGCCAGCAGCTTCGGGGACAGGGACGTCAGGGTTGAGCAGTTCTTC. The encoded protein is CASSFGDRDVRVEQFF.

The rearrangement links TRBV11-2 to TRBJ2-5; unclear D gene. Germline V lookup: CDR1 SGHAT, CDR2 FQNNGV. V was shortened by 0 bases and J by 2 bases, with 22 bases between the two germline ends. The CDR3 is 19 amino acids. In nucleotides, the CDR3 is TGTGCCAGCAGCTTAGATGGGGTCGGTGGAGCGACCCAACAAGAGACCCAGTACTTC. Its translation: CASSLDGVGGATQQETQYF.